Below, 20 T cell receptor beta chains from the same sample are listed, as sequenced in a study of T-cell memory formation after mild COVID-19 (dated by TCRdb to about 2021). The library relied on 5' RACE. Sequenced using an Illumina NovaSeq 6000. The public reads were reanalyzed by TCRdb: fastp trimming at Q25, MiXCR alignment, in-frame beta chains only. Under each unique CDR3 protein, matching rows form one entry showing the most common genes and DNA. This sample comprises 500,000 to 650,000 distinct CDR3 sequences, roughly 20% of them detected only once. Around 7.7% of the sample goes to the ten largest clones. Specimen: PBMCs or a T cell subset sorted from them (not recorded which). These receptors all come from an adult woman who had mild COVID-19 (a few samples of this study predate the infection). The sample titles of this study are shuffled in the database, so cell type and time point are left out; the donor was told from shared clones.

This clonotype was found a few times. The CDR3 DNA reads TGTGCCACCTCAGCGCGGGAGAGCTTCTACAATGAGCAGTTCTTC. Residues: CATSARESFYNEQFF. The V gene is TRBV12-3 or TRBV12-4, the J gene TRBJ2-1; 7 bases are a match to TRBD2. Trimming took 10 bases from V and 3 from J; bases not matched to a gene: 12. The CDR3 has 15 amino acids.

The V and J genes are TRBV27 and TRBJ2-2, with D perhaps matching TRBD2 (6 bases). Germline assignment: CDR1 MNHEY and CDR2 SMNVEV (reference sequence). Trimming pared 4 bases from V and 7 bases from J, leaving 13 bases between. The CDR3 sequence is 14 residues long. For the CDR3, the DNA is TGTGCCAGCAGTTGGCGGGATAAGTTCGGGGAGCTGTTTTTT. Amino acid sequence: CASSWRDKFGELFF.

The sample holds many counts of this clonotype. This chain connects TRBV12-3 or TRBV12-4 to TRBJ2-1, with 10 bases lining up with TRBD1. The CDR3 loop spans 15 amino acids. The V segment lost 5 bases and the J segment 9 bases; nucleotides outside the gene matches: 10. CDR3 amino acids: CASSTGTGDLAEQFF. For the CDR3, the DNA is TGTGCCAGCAGTACCGGGACAGGGGATCTCGCTGAGCAGTTCTTC.

This clonotype occurred a few times. The chain employs TRBV7-8 and TRBJ2-1; 8 nucleotides align to TRBD2. The germline gives CDR1 SGHVS, CDR2 FQNEAQ. V shed 5 bases, J shed 13 bases, and the junction held 10 bases outside the gene matches. The CDR3 covers 13 residues. CDR3 protein: CASSPPAGGLQFF. The CDR3 nucleotides are TGTGCCAGCAGCCCCCCTGCGGGAGGACTTCAGTTCTTC.

This clonotype has a handful of counts. The gene calls are TRBV12-3 or TRBV12-4 and TRBJ2-1; a weak D match, TRBD2 (6 bases). V lost 8 bases to trimming and J lost 4 bases, with 15 bases between them. The CDR3 length is 14 residues. The CDR3 coding sequence is TGTGCCAGCTCCACGGGGGTCGGGTACAATGAGCAGTTCTTC. Amino acids: CASSTGVGYNEQFF.

The genes are TRBV4-1 and TRBJ2-1; a possible D gene is TRBD2 (5 bases). V lost 1 base and J lost 0, with 13 bases in between. Germline V gives CDR1 MGHRA, CDR2 YSYEKL. This CDR3 is 17 amino acids long. The CDR3 DNA reads TGCGCCAGCAGCCAAGGATTCTCGGGGTCCTCCTACAATGAGCAGTTCTTC. Its translation is CASSQGFSGSSYNEQFF.

This clonotype was seen more than once but under ten times. The CDR3 is CASSQEDAGTGMNTEAFF. Here the CDR3 DNA reads TGCGCCAGCAGCCAAGAGGACGCGGGGACAGGGATGAACACTGAAGCTTTCTTT. The chain links TRBV4-1 to TRBJ1-1; TRBD1 agrees at 9 bases. Germline V CDR1 and CDR2: MGHRA, YSYEKL. V trimming: 0 bases; J trimming: 0 bases; junction bases outside the gene matches: 8. CDR3 size: 18 residues.

This clonotype has just a few counts. The chain employs TRBV20-1 and TRBJ2-3; 7 positions match TRBD1. CDR3 length: 11 amino acids. From germline, CDR1 is DFQATT and CDR2 SNEGSKA (reference sequence). CDR3 sequence (DNA): TGCAGGGGACAGCTCACAGATACGCAGTATTTT. As protein: CRGQLTDTQYF.

The CDR3 coding sequence is TGTGCCAGCAGTTACTCGAGACCGCCTTCATCCGCCGGGGAGCTGTTTTTT. Its protein is CASSYSRPPSSAGELFF. This chain joins TRBV6-5 and TRBJ2-2, with no clear D. The CDR3 extends over 17 amino acids. V was cut by 0 bases and J by 6 bases, with 17 bases left in between. CDR1 and CDR2 from the germline V gene are MNHEY and SVGAGI.

A few counts support this clonotype. The chain is built from TRBV2 and TRBJ2-1, with TRBD2 identical over 10 bases. The trim removed 5 bases at V and 2 bases at J, leaving 3 bases unmatched. CDR1 and CDR2 from the germline V gene are SNHLY and FYNNEI. The CDR3 contains 15 residues. The CDR3 is CASSRGLAAYNEQFF. As DNA, the CDR3 is TGTGCCAGCAGTCGCGGACTAGCGGCCTACAATGAGCAGTTCTTC.

This clonotype was counted only a few times. The chain is built from TRBV5-1 and TRBJ2-1; 8 bases match TRBD1. From germline, CDR1 is SGHRS and CDR2 YFSETQ. V was clipped by 2 bases and J by 3 bases; unmatched bases: 1. This CDR3 is built from 14 residues. The CDR3 loop reads CASSFDRGYNEQFF. CDR3 coding DNA: TGCGCCAGCAGCTTCGACAGGGGCTACAATGAGCAGTTCTTC.

V usage is TRBV19 and J usage is TRBJ2-1; no definite D call. Germline values: CDR1 LNHDA, CDR2 SQIVND (reference sequence). V was cut by 3 bases and J by 1 base, with 13 bases left in between. The CDR3 runs to 16 residues. The CDR3 coding sequence is TGTGCCAGTAGTATGTGGGCAGCGCCGTCCTACAATGAGCAGTTCTTC. Amino acids: CASSMWAAPSYNEQFF.

This clonotype has only a few counts. The CDR3 region is CATSRDGGTDRDNEKLFF. CDR3 DNA: TGTGCCACCAGCAGAGATGGGGGGACCGACAGAGATAATGAAAAACTGTTTTTT. The chain employs TRBV15 and TRBJ1-4, with D perhaps matching TRBD1 (5 bases). Trimming pared 0 bases from V and 4 bases from J, leaving 18 bases between. The CDR3 runs 18 residues. The germline gives CDR1 LNHNV, CDR2 YYDKDF (reference sequence).

This chain's CDR3 is CAISESKGHNEQFF. Written as DNA, the CDR3 is TGTGCCATCAGTGAGTCGAAAGGACACAATGAGCAGTTCTTC. The chain combines TRBV10-3 with TRBJ2-1; the D is unclear. Trimming removed 0 bases at V and 5 bases at J, with 8 bases between. CDR3 length: 14 amino acids. In germline, CDR1 is ENHRY, CDR2 SYGVKD.

The chain is built from TRBV6-2 or TRBV6-3 and TRBJ2-4; tentatively, D is TRBD2 (5 bases). The germline gives CDR1 MNHEY, CDR2 SVGEGT. V lost 4 bases, J lost 6 bases, and 16 bases lay in between. The CDR3 spans 15 residues. The CDR3 DNA reads as TGTGCCAGCAGTTTCCACGGGAATAGGGCAAACATTCAGTACTTC. Translation: CASSFHGNRANIQYF.

The chain has TRBV30 and TRBJ2-1; weak D call: TRBD2 (5 bases). Germline lookup yields CDR1 GTSNPN and CDR2 SVGIG (reference sequence). This CDR3 contains 16 residues. V was shortened by 0 bases and J by 2 bases, with 14 bases between the two germline ends. The CDR3 region is CAWSVMVRATYNEQFF. CDR3 nucleotide sequence: TGTGCCTGGAGTGTAATGGTGAGGGCCACCTACAATGAGCAGTTCTTC.

A few counts support this clonotype. The chain recombines TRBV20-1 with TRBJ1-5; possible D gene TRBD1, 5 bases. The CDR3 loop spans 14 amino acids. Germline V gene data show CDR1 as DFQATT and CDR2 as SNEGSKA (reference sequence). V gave up 1 base and J gave up 5 bases, with 12 bases separating them. This CDR3 reads CSARGGTRYQPQHF. The CDR3 DNA is TGCAGTGCTAGAGGGGGCACGCGGTATCAGCCCCAGCATTTT.

This clonotype was counted only a few times. This chain links TRBV15 with TRBJ1-3, with D possibly TRBD1 on 5 matching bases. CDR1 is LNHNV and CDR2 is YYDKDF in the germline V gene (reference sequence). Trimming removed 1 base at V and 2 bases at J, with 12 bases between. CDR3 length: 16 amino acids. The CDR3 here is CATSRGIREPGNTIYF. For the CDR3, the DNA is TGTGCCACCAGCAGAGGAATCAGGGAGCCTGGAAACACCATATATTTT.

This chain connects TRBV2 to TRBJ2-1, with D possibly TRBD2 on 6 matching bases. The CDR3 consists of 15 residues. Trimming took 3 bases from V and 0 from J, leaving 9 bases between them. Per germline, CDR1 SNHLY and CDR2 FYNNEI. Here the CDR3 reads CASSELGGSYNEQFF. CDR3 DNA: TGTGCCAGCAGTGAGTTGGGAGGCTCCTACAATGAGCAGTTCTTC.

The chain uses TRBV27 and TRBJ2-3, with 12 bases lining up with TRBD2. With V trimmed by 5 bases and J by 0 bases, 3 bases remained unmatched. This CDR3 has 16 amino acids. Germline loops: CDR1 MNHEY, CDR2 SMNVEV (reference sequence). Written as DNA, the CDR3 is TGTGCCAGCAGTCCAGGACTAGCGGGGAGCACAGATACGCAGTATTTT. It yields the protein CASSPGLAGSTDTQYF.